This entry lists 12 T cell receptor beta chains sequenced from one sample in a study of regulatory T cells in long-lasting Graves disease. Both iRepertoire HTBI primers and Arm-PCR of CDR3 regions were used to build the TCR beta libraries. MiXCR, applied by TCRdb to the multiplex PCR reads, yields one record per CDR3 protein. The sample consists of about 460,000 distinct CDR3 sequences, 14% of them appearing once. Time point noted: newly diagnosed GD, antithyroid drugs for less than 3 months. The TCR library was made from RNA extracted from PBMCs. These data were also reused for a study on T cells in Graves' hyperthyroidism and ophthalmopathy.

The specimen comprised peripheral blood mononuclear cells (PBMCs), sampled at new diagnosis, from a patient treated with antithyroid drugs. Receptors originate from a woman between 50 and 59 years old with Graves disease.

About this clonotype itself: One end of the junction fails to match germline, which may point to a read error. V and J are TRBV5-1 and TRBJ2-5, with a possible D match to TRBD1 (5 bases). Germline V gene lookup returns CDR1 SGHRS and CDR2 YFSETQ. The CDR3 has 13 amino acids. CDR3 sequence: CASSLGQQETHYF. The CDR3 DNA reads TGCGCCAGCAGCTTGGGACAGCAAGAGACCCACTACTTC.

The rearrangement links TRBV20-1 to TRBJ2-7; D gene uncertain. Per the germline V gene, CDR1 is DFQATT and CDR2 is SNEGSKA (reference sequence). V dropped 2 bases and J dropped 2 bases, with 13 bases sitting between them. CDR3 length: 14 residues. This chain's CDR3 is CSARRSTDPYEQYF. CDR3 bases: TGCAGTGCTAGACGATCGACGGATCCCTACGAGCAGTACTTC.

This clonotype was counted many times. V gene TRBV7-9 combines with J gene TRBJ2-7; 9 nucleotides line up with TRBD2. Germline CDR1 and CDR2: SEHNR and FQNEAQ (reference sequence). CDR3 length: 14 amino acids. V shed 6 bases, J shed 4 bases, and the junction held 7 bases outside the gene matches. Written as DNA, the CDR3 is TGTGCCAGCAGTCTAGCGGGAATAGGGTACGAGCAGTACTTC. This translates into CASSLAGIGYEQYF.

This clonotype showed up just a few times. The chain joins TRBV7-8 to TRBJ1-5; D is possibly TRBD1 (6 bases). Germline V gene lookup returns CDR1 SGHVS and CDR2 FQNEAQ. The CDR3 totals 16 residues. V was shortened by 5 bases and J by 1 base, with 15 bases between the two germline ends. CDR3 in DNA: TGTGCCAGCAGCCGAACCAGACAGGCAAGCAATCAGCCCCAGCATTTT. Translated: CASSRTRQASNQPQHF.

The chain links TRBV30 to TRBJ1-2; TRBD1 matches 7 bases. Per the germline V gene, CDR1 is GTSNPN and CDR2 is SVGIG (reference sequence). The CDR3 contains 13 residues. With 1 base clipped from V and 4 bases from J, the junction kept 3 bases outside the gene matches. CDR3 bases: TGTGCCTGGAGTGGACAGGGTGTCTATGGCTACACCTTC. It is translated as CAWSGQGVYGYTF.

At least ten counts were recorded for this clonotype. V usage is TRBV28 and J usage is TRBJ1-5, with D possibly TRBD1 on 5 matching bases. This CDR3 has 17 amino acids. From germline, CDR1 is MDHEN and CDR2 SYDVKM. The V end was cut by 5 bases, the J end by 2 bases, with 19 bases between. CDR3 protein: CASSPRGGRGGNQPQHF. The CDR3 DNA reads TGTGCCAGCAGTCCCCGGGGGGGACGTGGGGGCAATCAGCCCCAGCATTTT. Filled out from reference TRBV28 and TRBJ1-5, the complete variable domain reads DVKVTQSSRYLVKRTGEKVFLECVQDMDHENMFWYRQDPGLGLRLIYFSYDVKMKEKGDIPEGYSVSREKKERFSLILESASTNQTSMYLCASSPRGGRGGNQPQHFGDGTRLSIL.

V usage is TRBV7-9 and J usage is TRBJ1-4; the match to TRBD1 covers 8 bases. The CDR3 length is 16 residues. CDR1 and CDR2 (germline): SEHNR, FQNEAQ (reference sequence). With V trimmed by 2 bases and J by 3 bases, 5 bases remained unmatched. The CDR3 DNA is TGTGCCAGCAGCTTATATCAGGGGGCCGCTAATGAAAAACTGTTTTTT. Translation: CASSLYQGAANEKLFF.

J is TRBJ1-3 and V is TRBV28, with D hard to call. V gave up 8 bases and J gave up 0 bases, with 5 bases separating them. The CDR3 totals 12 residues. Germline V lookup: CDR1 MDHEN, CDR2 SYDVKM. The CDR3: CASRFSGNTIYF. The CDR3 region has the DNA TGTGCCAGCCGGTTCTCTGGAAACACCATATATTTT.

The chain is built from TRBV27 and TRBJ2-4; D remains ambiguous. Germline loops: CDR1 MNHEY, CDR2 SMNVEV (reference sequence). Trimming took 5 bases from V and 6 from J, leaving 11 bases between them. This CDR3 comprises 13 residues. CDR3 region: CASSTYRSNIQYF. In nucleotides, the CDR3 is TGTGCCAGCAGTACGTACCGATCAAACATTCAGTACTTC.

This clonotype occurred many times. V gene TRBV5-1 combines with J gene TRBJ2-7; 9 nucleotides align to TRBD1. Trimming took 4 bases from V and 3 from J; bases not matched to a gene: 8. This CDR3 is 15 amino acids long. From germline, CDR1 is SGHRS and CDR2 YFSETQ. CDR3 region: CASSTGGAIFYEQYF. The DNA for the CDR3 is TGCGCCAGCAGCACAGGGGGCGCCATCTTCTACGAGCAGTACTTC.

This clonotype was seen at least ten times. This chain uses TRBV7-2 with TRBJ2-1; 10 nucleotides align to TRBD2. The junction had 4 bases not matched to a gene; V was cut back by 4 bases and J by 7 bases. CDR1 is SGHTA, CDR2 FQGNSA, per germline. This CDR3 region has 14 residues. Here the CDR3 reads CASSSYSGRNEQFF. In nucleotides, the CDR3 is TGTGCCAGCAGCTCATATAGCGGGAGGAATGAGCAGTTCTTC. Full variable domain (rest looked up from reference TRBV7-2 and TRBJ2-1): GAGVSQSPSNKVTEKGKDVELRCDPISGHTALYWYRQSLGQGLEFLIYFQGNSAPDKSGLPSDRFSAERTGGSVSTLTIQRTQQEDSAVYLCASSSYSGRNEQFFGPGTRLTVL.

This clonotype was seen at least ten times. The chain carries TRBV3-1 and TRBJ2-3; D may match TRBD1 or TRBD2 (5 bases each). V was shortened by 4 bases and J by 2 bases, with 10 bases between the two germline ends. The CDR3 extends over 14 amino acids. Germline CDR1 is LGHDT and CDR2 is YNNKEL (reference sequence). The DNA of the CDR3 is TGTGCCAGCAGCCTTAACGGGGCCACAGATACGCAGTATTTT. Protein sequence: CASSLNGATDTQYF.